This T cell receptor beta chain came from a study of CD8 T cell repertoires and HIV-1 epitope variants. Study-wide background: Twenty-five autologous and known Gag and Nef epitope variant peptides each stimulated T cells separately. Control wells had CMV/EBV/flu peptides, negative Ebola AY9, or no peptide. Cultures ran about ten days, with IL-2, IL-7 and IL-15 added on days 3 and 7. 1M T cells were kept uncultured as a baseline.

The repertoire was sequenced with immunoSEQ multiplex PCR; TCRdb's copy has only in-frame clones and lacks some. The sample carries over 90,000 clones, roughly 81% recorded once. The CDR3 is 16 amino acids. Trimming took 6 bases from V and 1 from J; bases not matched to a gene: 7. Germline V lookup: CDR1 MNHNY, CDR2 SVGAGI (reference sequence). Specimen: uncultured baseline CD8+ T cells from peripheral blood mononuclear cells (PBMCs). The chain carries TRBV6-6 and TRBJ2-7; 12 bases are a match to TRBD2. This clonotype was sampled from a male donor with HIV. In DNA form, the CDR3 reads TGTGCCAGCAGCCTAAACGGACTAGCGGGGTCCTACGAGCAGTACTTC. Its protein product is CASSLNGLAGSYEQYF.